Listed here are 24 T cell receptor beta chains from one sample, sequenced in a study of cytomegalovirus exposure and HLA in healthy donors. 13 Jbeta primers and 60 Vbeta primers were used for the PCR. Data came from immunoSEQ multiplex PCR; TCRdb stores just in-frame clones and leaves some out. The sample consists of under 200,000 clones, about 13% of them appearing once. Sequencing was done on a sample of PBMCs. The origin of the receptors is a man between 50 and 59 years old in good health and CMV-seropositive.

This clone has just a few counts. The chain carries TRBV11-3 and TRBJ1-1; 7 nucleotides agree with TRBD1. V was pared by 1 base and J by 8 bases, with 1 base of the junction left unmatched. Germline assignment: CDR1 SGHNT and CDR2 YENEEA. The CDR3 totals 12 residues. CDR3 nucleotide sequence: TGTGCCAGCAGCTTAGGGGACAGAGAAGCTTTCTTT. Residues: CASSLGDREAFF. Filled out from reference TRBV11-3 and TRBJ1-1, the complete variable domain reads EAGVVQSPRYKIIEKKQPVAFWCNPISGHNTLYWYLQNLGQGPELLIRYENEEAVDDSQLPKDRFSAERLKGVDSTLKIQPAELGDSAVYLCASSLGDREAFFGQGTRLTVV.

This chain uses TRBV7-9 with TRBJ2-7; unclear D gene. The germline gives CDR1 SEHNR, CDR2 FQNEAQ (reference sequence). The CDR3 sequence is 13 residues long. Trimming removed 3 bases from V and 5 bases from J, with 11 bases in between. The CDR3 DNA follows: TGTGCCAGCAGCTTTATCTATTCGGACGAGCAGTACTTC. This codes for CASSFIYSDEQYF.

This CDR3 is CASSSTGGTGNTIYF. For the CDR3, the DNA is TGTGCCAGCAGCTCGACAGGGGGCACTGGAAACACCATATATTTT. V gene TRBV7-2 combines with J gene TRBJ1-3; 10 bases are a match to TRBD1. CDR1 is SGHTA, CDR2 FQGNSA, per germline. The CDR3 has 15 amino acids. Trimming at V came to 4 bases and at J to 2 bases, leaving 2 bases not matched to a gene. The variable domain in full, completed from reference TRBV7-2 and TRBJ1-3, reads GAGVSQSPSNKVTEKGKDVELRCDPISGHTALYWYRQSLGQGLEFLIYFQGNSAPDKSGLPSDRFSAERTGGSVSTLTIQRTQQEDSAVYLCASSSTGGTGNTIYFGEGSWLTVV.

J is TRBJ2-1 and V is TRBV25-1; TRBD1 is a possible D gene (5 bases). The ends were cut back, 4 bases at V and 1 base at J, with 8 bases in the middle. CDR3 length equals 14 residues. Per germline, CDR1 MGHDK and CDR2 SYGVNS. CDR3 bases: TGTGCCAGCAGTGGGGGCCCTTCCTACAATGAGCAGTTCTTC. Amino acids: CASSGGPSYNEQFF.

The rearrangement links TRBV4-3 to TRBJ2-1, with 11 bases that match TRBD2. CDR1 is LGHNA and CDR2 is YSLEER in the germline V gene. V dropped 4 bases and J dropped 7; count of bases not matched to a gene: 6. The CDR3 sequence is 15 residues long. The CDR3 is CASSRLAGGRNEQFF. In DNA, the CDR3 is TGCGCCAGCAGCCGTTTAGCGGGGGGGCGAAATGAGCAGTTCTTC.

This clone was observed a few times. The V gene is TRBV7-2, the J gene TRBJ1-5; 8 bases align to TRBD1. In germline, CDR1 is SGHTA, CDR2 FQGNSA. The CDR3 is 15 amino acids. Trimming cost V 5 bases and J 4 bases; bases outside gene matches: 7. The CDR3 sequence is CASSVGQGGNQPQHF. The CDR3 DNA follows: TGTGCCAGCAGCGTCGGACAGGGTGGAAATCAGCCCCAGCATTTT.

The chain uses TRBV7-8 and TRBJ2-3; no clear D gene. With 4 bases removed from V and 1 base from J, the gap between germline ends came to 12 bases. The germline CDR1 and CDR2 sequences are SGHVS and FQNEAQ. This CDR3 has 15 residues. CDR3: CASSSNRFGTDTQYF. CDR3 in DNA: TGTGCCAGCAGCTCGAACCGGTTCGGCACAGATACGCAGTATTTT. The variable domain in full, completed from reference TRBV7-8 and TRBJ2-3, reads GAGVSQSPRYKVAKRGQDVALRCDPISGHVSLFWYQQALGQGPEFLTYFQNEAQLDKSGLPSDRFFAERPEGSVSTLKIQRTQQEDSAVYLCASSSNRFGTDTQYFGPGTRLTVL.

In this sample, this clone turned up a few times. The V call is TRBV7-2, the J call TRBJ2-3, with D unresolved. This CDR3 has 15 amino acids. In germline, CDR1 is SGHTA, CDR2 FQGNSA. V lost 5 bases and J 4 bases, leaving 16 bases between the germline ends. CDR3 amino acids: CASSHRHLAADTQYF. Here the CDR3 DNA reads TGTGCCAGCAGCCACCGACACCTCGCCGCAGATACGCAGTATTTT.

The V and J genes are TRBV9 and TRBJ1-2; 11 bases are shared with TRBD1. This CDR3 has 17 residues. The V gene's germline CDR1 is SGDLS and CDR2 YYNGEE. The V segment lost 0 bases and the J segment 5 bases; nucleotides outside the gene matches: 9. The CDR3 here is CASSVAQGTGGTYGYTF. CDR3 DNA: TGTGCCAGCAGCGTAGCCCAGGGGACAGGGGGTACGTATGGCTACACCTTC.

The V gene is TRBV10-3, the J gene TRBJ1-2, with TRBD1 matching over 7 bases. Trimming removed 7 bases from V and 2 bases from J; junction bases left unmatched: 4. The germline gives CDR1 ENHRY, CDR2 SYGVKD. CDR3 length: 13 residues. Here the CDR3 reads CAITRTGNYGYTF. In nucleotides, the CDR3 is TGTGCCATCACCCGGACAGGCAACTATGGCTACACCTTC.

This clone was seen a handful of times. J is TRBJ2-7 and V is TRBV28; TRBD1 matches 9 bases. CDR3 size: 14 residues. CDR1 MDHEN and CDR2 SYDVKM come from the germline V gene. Trimming at V came to 7 bases and at J to 2 bases, leaving 6 bases not matched to a gene. CDR3 amino acids: CASTPGQGPYEQYV. The CDR3, as DNA: TGTGCCAGCACCCCGGGACAGGGCCCCTACGAGCAGTACGTC.

The rearrangement uses TRBV5-4 and TRBJ2-3; 10 bases align to TRBD1. V lost 3 bases to trimming and J lost 5 bases; unmatched junction nucleotides: 9. Germline assignment: CDR1 SGHNT and CDR2 YYREEE (reference sequence). CDR3 size: 16 residues. DNA for the CDR3: TGTGCCAGCAGCTATAGAGACAGGGGGCGAGGAGATACGCAGTATTTT. This translates into CASSYRDRGRGDTQYF.

The V gene is TRBV7-6, the J gene TRBJ1-5; D gene unclear. Trimming left V 0 bases short and J 6 bases short, with 6 bases between. The CDR3 extends over 13 amino acids. The germline CDR1 and CDR2 sequences are SGHVS and FNYEAQ. The CDR3 loop is CASSLARGQPQHF. Here the CDR3 DNA reads TGTGCCAGCAGCTTAGCGCGGGGTCAGCCCCAGCATTTT.

The chain recombines TRBV9 with TRBJ1-3; 7 bases are a match to TRBD1. Germline V gives CDR1 SGDLS, CDR2 YYNGEE. V dropped 0 bases and J dropped 0; count of bases not matched to a gene: 6. The CDR3 totals 17 residues. For the CDR3, the DNA is TGTGCCAGCAGCGTAGTTGGAGGGGGCCTCTCTGGAAACACCATATATTTT. Amino acids: CASSVVGGGLSGNTIYF.

There are a few counts of this clone. The chain links TRBV5-4 to TRBJ2-1; 11 bases fit TRBD2. After removal of 0 bases from V and 5 bases from J, the junction contained 10 bases not matched to a gene. Germline loops: CDR1 SGHNT, CDR2 YYREEE (reference sequence). This CDR3 is built from 18 residues. DNA of the CDR3: TGTGCCAGCAGCTTGGAAGGCGGTAGCGGGGGGGCCCACAATGAGCAGTTCTTC. This sequence encodes CASSLEGGSGGAHNEQFF.

This clone was observed a handful of times. V usage is TRBV6-5 and J usage is TRBJ1-1, with 8 nucleotides matching TRBD1. With V trimmed by 6 bases and J by 8 bases, 8 bases remained unmatched. CDR3 length: 13 residues. Germline V lookup: CDR1 MNHEY, CDR2 SVGAGI. The CDR3 DNA sequence: TGTGCCAGCAGGCCGGACAGGGTTGAGGAAGCTTTCTTT. Protein product: CASRPDRVEEAFF.

A note on this clone: One end of the junction is discordant with germline, which a read error may explain. The chain has TRBV6-1 and TRBJ2-3, with D possibly TRBD2 on 6 matching bases. The germline CDR1 and CDR2 sequences are MNHNS and SASEGT. The CDR3 contains 14 residues. The CDR3 protein is CASSDGSPTDKQYF. The CDR3, as DNA: TGCGCCAGCAGTGACGGGAGCCCCACAGATAAGCAGTATTTT.

V gene TRBV28 combines with J gene TRBJ1-4, with TRBD1 as a possible D gene (5 bases). The germline V gene encodes CDR1 MDHEN and CDR2 SYDVKM. The CDR3 is 15 amino acids. The V gene lost 4 bases and the J gene lost 5 bases, with 14 bases spanning the gap. The CDR3 protein is CASSSPARGNEKLFF. Written as DNA, the CDR3 is TGTGCCAGCAGTTCACCAGCCCGGGGGAATGAAAAACTGTTTTTT.

Points on this clone: The junction shows a germline mismatch at one end, possibly a read error. The identical CDR3 is also encoded by other nucleotide sequences in the sample. The chain combines TRBV18 with TRBJ1-2; possible D gene TRBD1, 6 bases. Germline V gene data show CDR1 as KGHSH and CDR2 as LQKENI. The CDR3 length is 12 residues. DNA of the CDR3: TGTGCAAGCTCGCCGAACAGGGACGGCTACACCTTC. Encoded protein: CASSPNRDGYTF.

There are a few counts of this clone. The chain uses TRBV6-5 and TRBJ2-7, with D perhaps matching TRBD1 (5 bases). Germline loops: CDR1 MNHEY, CDR2 SVGAGI. The CDR3 is 12 amino acids. Trimming took 2 bases from V and 5 from J, leaving 7 bases between them. CDR3 nucleotides: TGTGCCAGCAGTTACACAGGCGACGAGCAGTACTTC. Its protein product is CASSYTGDEQYF.

The chain links TRBV5-4 to TRBJ2-5, with 11 bases that match TRBD2. Germline V gives CDR1 SGHNT, CDR2 YYREEE (reference sequence). After removal of 3 bases from V and 5 bases from J, the junction contained 9 bases not matched to a gene. This CDR3 is built from 16 residues. CDR3 residues: CASSSGRLAGHETQYF. CDR3 nucleotide sequence: TGTGCCAGCAGCTCGGGTCGACTAGCGGGGCACGAGACCCAGTACTTC.

The chain carries TRBV6-5 and TRBJ2-5; possible D gene TRBD2, 5 bases. The V and J ends lost 6 bases and 5 bases respectively, with 16 bases between them. There are 14 residues in the CDR3. In germline, CDR1 is MNHEY, CDR2 SVGAGI. This CDR3 is CASRRGLLGETQYF. The CDR3 DNA reads as TGTGCCAGCAGACGAGGACTGCTTGGCGAGACCCAGTACTTC.

The chain combines TRBV5-1 with TRBJ1-2; TRBD1 agrees at 12 bases. Germline V gene data show CDR1 as SGHRS and CDR2 as YFSETQ. The CDR3 runs to 16 residues. After removal of 4 bases from V and 0 bases from J, the junction contained 4 bases not matched to a gene. CDR3 sequence (DNA): TGCGCCAGCAGCATGGGACAGGGGGCTTCTAACTATGGCTACACCTTC. Translating it yields CASSMGQGASNYGYTF.

In its sample, this clone was seen a few times. The V gene is TRBV19, the J gene TRBJ1-6, with D possibly matching TRBD1 (5 bases). Per germline, CDR1 LNHDA and CDR2 SQIVND (reference sequence). V lost 3 bases and J 4 bases, leaving 13 bases between the germline ends. This CDR3 contains 16 residues. The CDR3 loop reads CASSMPGRRYNSPLHF. Written as DNA, the CDR3 is TGTGCCAGTAGTATGCCAGGGAGGAGATATAATTCACCCCTCCACTTT.